This T cell receptor beta chain is drawn from a study of T-cell reconstitution after alpha-beta-depleted transplantation in children. Unique molecular identifiers tagged the TCRbeta library. TCRdb analysed the PCR reads with MiXCR anew, one entry per CDR3 protein. This sample carries 780,000 or so distinct CDR3 sequences, roughly 15% of them seen once, and the ten largest clones take just under 5%. Germline V gene sequence: CDR1 SEHNR, CDR2 FQNEAQ (reference sequence). The CDR3 is 15 amino acids. Unmatched junction bases numbered 9, after V lost 3 bases and J lost 10 bases. This receptor was taken from a male patient under 18 who had a stem cell transplant for acute lymphoblastic leukemia, so the T cells may come from the graft donor. Specimen: PBMCs, mostly from graft donor cells, collected 360 days after TCRalphabeta/CD19-depleted stem cell transplant. V gene TRBV7-9 combines with J gene TRBJ1-4; 9 nucleotides line up with TRBD1. The CDR3 coding sequence is TGTGCCAGCAGCTTGAGGACAGGGGATCGGGCAAAACTGTTTTTT. Translation gives CASSLRTGDRAKLFF. The full variable domain, with the rest looked up from reference TRBV7-9 and TRBJ1-4, is DTGVSQNPRHKITKRGQNVTFRCDPISEHNRLYWYRQTLGQGPEFLTYFQNEAQLEKSRLLSDRFSAERPKGSFSTLEIQRTEQGDSAMYLCASSLRTGDRAKLFFGSGTQLSVL.